This T cell receptor beta chain was sequenced for a study of T cell responses to AZD1222 COVID-19 vaccine (dated by TCRdb to the early 2020s). With regard to the full study: AZD1222 recipients whose second dose came at about 4 weeks and those whose second dose came at about 12 weeks were combined into one group, since spike-specific TCR depth and breadth did not differ between the two schedules. TCR sequencing was performed for 230 to 250 trial participants, of whom about 200 were given two doses of AZD1222 and some 26 were given two doses of MenACWY control vaccine. Trial participants were enrolled by age into subgroups of 18-55, 56-69 and 70-plus years, and approximately 150, 30 and 60 TCR-sequenced participants, respectively, were included in these subgroups. The paper's findings and limits, for the study overall: Because no samples from the day 14 peak response were available, repertoires could be characterized only after the peak T cell response. Conclusions about previously exposed vaccinees were limited because only six AZD1222 recipients were SARS-CoV-2 seropositive at baseline. Participants were mostly white British, with more females than males. The authors suggested clonal diversity may have been underestimated. The vaccine-associated CD4 TCRs covered the entire spike protein, and the dominant responses fell in regions 160-218 and 743-854. In the small 56-69-year group, the increase in depth fell short of significance, most likely because of low power. After two AZD1222 doses, both the breadth and the depth of spike-specific TCRs were significantly higher than at day 0 and than in MenACWY recipients. Reportedly, close to half of the unique spike-specific TCRs recognized epitopes lying outside the regions that are mutated in the B.1.351 and B.1.1.7 variants.

Sequences SGDLS (CDR1) and YYNGEE (CDR2) are obtained from the germline V gene. V lost 0 bases and J lost 3 bases; the stretch between them is 15 bases long. Measured from the cysteine to the phenylalanine, the CDR3 is 17 residues long. The DNA shown is the 51-base CDR3, in frame from base 1. Reading the label with the study, this specimen's time point is: baseline before first vaccination. Vaccinee samples were obtained from the UK trials COV001 and COV002, which included a single-blind randomized controlled phase 2/3 trial of AZD1222 (ChAdOx1 nCoV-19) in healthy adults. For TCRbeta chain sequencing, PBMC samples from trial participants were taken at day 0 and at day 28 after the second dose. A note on this clone: Its antigen is unknown. Base qualities are not recorded, but no much larger clone differs from it by a single base.

The CDR3 regions of human TCRbeta chains were subjected to immunosequencing. From the authors' description of their analysis: Repertoire TCRs were checked for matches against a reference library of SARS-CoV-2-specific TCRs that had been generated using the MIRA antigen-specificity platform. Breadth was defined as the fraction of unique TCRs that were SARS-CoV-2-associated, and depth was defined as the fraction of total T cells that were SARS-CoV-2-associated. Each spike-specific TCR was assigned to its reactive spike region and to a CD4 or CD8 class using the MIRA data. Log10-transformed breadth and depth values were compared by one-way ANOVA with Sidak's multiple comparisons tests. This immuneACCESS table, as held by TCRdb, lists in-frame sequences with V and J called but not all clones. Of the missing ones, under half trace to an unresolved V gene in checked studies; the others have no known cause. V and J calls and clone size come straight from that table; D and trimming were deduced from the DNA. This sample gives about 120,000 clones in total; over 80% of them show up just once. Jointly, the top ten make up 11% to 15% of the sample.

This receptor was obtained from an adult in good health. The chain joins TRBV9 to TRBJ2-2, with no reliable assignment of the D segment. The specimen was peripheral blood, collected on day 0 of AZD1222 vaccination. CDR3 sequence: CASSVVYSPGDTGELFF. The nucleotide sequence is TGTGCCAGCAGCGTAGTTTACTCGCCTGGGGACACCGGGGAGCTGTTTTTT.